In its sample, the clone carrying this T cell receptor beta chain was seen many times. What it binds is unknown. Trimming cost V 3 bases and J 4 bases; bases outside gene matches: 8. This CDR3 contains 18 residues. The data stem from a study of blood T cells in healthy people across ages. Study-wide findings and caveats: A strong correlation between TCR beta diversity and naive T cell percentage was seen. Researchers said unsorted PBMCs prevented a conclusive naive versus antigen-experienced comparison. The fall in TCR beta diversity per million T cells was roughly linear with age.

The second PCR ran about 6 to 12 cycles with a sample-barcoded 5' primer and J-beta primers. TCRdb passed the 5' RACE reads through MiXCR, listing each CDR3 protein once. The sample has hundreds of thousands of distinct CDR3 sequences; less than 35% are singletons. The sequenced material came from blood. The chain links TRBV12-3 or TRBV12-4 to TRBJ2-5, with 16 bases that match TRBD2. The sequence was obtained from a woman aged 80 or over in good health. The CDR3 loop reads CASSFAGTSGGALETQYF. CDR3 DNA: TGTGCCAGCAGTTTTGCCGGGACTAGCGGGGGGGCATTAGAGACCCAGTACTTC.